These T cell receptor beta chains were read from a single sample in a study of cytomegalovirus exposure and HLA in healthy donors. Data came from immunoSEQ multiplex PCR; TCRdb stores just in-frame clones and leaves some out. Counted here are roughly 100,000 clones, about three quarters occurring once; the ten biggest clones make up around 8.6%. Sequences were obtained from PBMCs. These receptor sequences come from a woman aged 40 to 50 in good health and CMV-seropositive. CDR3s include the opening cysteine and the closing phenylalanine or tryptophan. The D gene is left open where the match is weak. Size is stated for part of the rows, as once, few or many counts, or as a class when the clone is expanded.

v_call,j_call,clone_size,d_call,cdr3_nt,cdr3_aa
TRBV2,TRBJ2-1,-,-,TGTGCCAGCAGTTCGTACAATGAGCAGTTCTTC,CASSSYNEQFF
TRBV11-3,TRBJ2-7,-,-,TGTGCCAGCAGCTTAGGTGACAAGCTGTACGAGCAGTACTTC,CASSLGDKLYEQYF
TRBV4-1,TRBJ1-2,once,-,TGCGCCAGCAGCCTCCCGAGACTAGGGAGAGCTGTTGGCTACACCTTC,CASSLPRLGRAVGYTF
TRBV28,TRBJ1-5,few,TRBD1,TGTGCCAGCAGTTTATTGGGGACAGGGCCTCATCCCCAGCATTTT,CASSLLGTGPHPQHF
TRBV7-3,TRBJ1-1,-,TRBD1,TGTGCCAGCAGCCTGACAGGGGCGAAGACTGAAGCTTTCTTT,CASSLTGAKTEAFF
TRBV27,TRBJ2-7,-,-,TGTGCCAGCAGTTTATCGATAGCGGCTCCCTACGAGCAGTACTTC,CASSLSIAAPYEQYF
TRBV5-4,TRBJ2-1,few,TRBD2,TGTGCCAGCAGCTTTGGGGGACTAGCGTCCTACAATGAGCAGTTCTTC,CASSFGGLASYNEQFF
TRBV29-1,TRBJ2-5,-,-,TGCACCGCGGGACTTACCCAAGAGACCCAGTACTTC,CTAGLTQETQYF
TRBV25-1,TRBJ2-1,once,TRBD2,TGTGCCAGCAGGATAGCGGGCTCGTGGGGCAATGAGCAGTTCTTC,CASRIAGSWGNEQFF
TRBV7-9,TRBJ2-5,few,-,TGTGCCAGCAGCTTAGCGACAGGGAGGGAGACCCAGTACTTC,CASSLATGRETQYF
TRBV6-1,TRBJ1-1,-,-,TGTGCCAGCAGTTCTGCAGGGAGGGGTGACACTGAAGCTTTCTTT,CASSSAGRGDTEAFF
TRBV6-7,TRBJ1-5,-,TRBD1,TGTGCCAGCAGTCCCCCGGGACAGGCGACCGCTCAGCCCCAGCATTTT,CASSPPGQATAQPQHF
TRBV5-1,TRBJ2-3,-,TRBD2,TGCGCCAGCAGCGGGGGACTAGCGGGAGCCTGGACAGATACGCAGTATTTT,CASSGGLAGAWTDTQYF
TRBV6-1,TRBJ2-1,-,-,TGTGCCAGCAGAGCGGTGGGTGGGGGGTACAATGAGCAGTTCTTC,CASRAVGGGYNEQFF
TRBV28,TRBJ2-7,once,-,TGTGCCAGCAGAGCTCCGGGACATCTTTCCTACGAGCAGTACTTC,CASRAPGHLSYEQYF
TRBV2,TRBJ2-2,-,TRBD1,TGTGCCAGCAGCGCGGACAGGGGAAACACCGGGGAGCTGTTTTTT,CASSADRGNTGELFF
TRBV4-3,TRBJ2-2,-,-,TGCGCCAGCAGCCAGAGTACTGTCACCGGGGAGCTGTTTTTT,CASSQSTVTGELFF
TRBV28,TRBJ2-3,-,TRBD2,TGTGCCAGCAGTTTAATTGAGCTAGCGGGAGGGCTGGATACGCAGTATTTT,CASSLIELAGGLDTQYF
TRBV7-4,TRBJ2-3,-,TRBD2,TGTGCCAGCATCGGGACCGGGGGGATCACAGATACGCAGTATTTT,CASIGTGGITDTQYF
TRBV7-9,TRBJ2-3,-,-,TGTGCCAGCAGCGACCAACGCCTAGCTTCATCGTCAGATACGCAGTATTTT,CASSDQRLASSSDTQYF
TRBV11-2,TRBJ2-3,few,TRBD1,TGTGCCAGCAGCTTATACGGACAGGCGGATACGCAGTATTTT,CASSLYGQADTQYF
TRBV20-1,TRBJ1-1,-,-,TGCAGTGCTAGATCCCCGTCTGAAGCTTTCTTT,CSARSPSEAFF
TRBV18,TRBJ2-2,-,-,TGTGCCAGCTCACTCAATTCCCGGACCGGGGAGCTGTTTTTT,CASSLNSRTGELFF
TRBV5-5,TRBJ1-1,-,-,TGTGCCAGCAGTATACAGGGAACGAACACTGAAGCTTTCTTT,CASSIQGTNTEAFF
TRBV28,TRBJ1-5,-,-,TGTGCCAGCAGTTTATTTCTCCAGGTGGCACAACCCCAGCATTTT,CASSLFLQVAQPQHF
TRBV19,TRBJ1-4,-,-,TGTGCCAGTAGTATGATAAGCGGCTACGAAAAACTGTTTTTT,CASSMISGYEKLFF
TRBV28,TRBJ2-5,-,TRBD1,TGTGCCAGCAGTTACTTAAGGGGACAGGGTGGAGAGACCCAGTACTTC,CASSYLRGQGGETQYF
TRBV6-5,TRBJ2-7,-,TRBD2,TGTGCCAGCAGTTACTCGCCCCGCGGGGGGGGCTACGAGCAGTACTTC,CASSYSPRGGGYEQYF
TRBV9,TRBJ2-3,-,-,TGTGCCAGCAGCGTAGAGGGGGGGGCCATTAGCACAGATACGCAGTATTTT,CASSVEGGAISTDTQYF
TRBV6-1,TRBJ2-1,-,-,TGTGCCAGCAGTGAAGATCGGCGGGGACTCCTTAATGAGCAGTTCTTC,CASSEDRRGLLNEQFF
TRBV5-8,TRBJ2-5,few,TRBD2,TGTGCCAGCAGCCCAGGACTAGCGGGAGTTTCGGAGACCCAGTACTTC,CASSPGLAGVSETQYF
TRBV6-5,TRBJ1-2,once,TRBD1,TGTGCCAGCAGTCAAGGGACAGGGGGCTACTATGGCTACACCTTC,CASSQGTGGYYGYTF
TRBV7-9,TRBJ1-2,-,-,TGTGCCAGCAGCGCCCGACAGTATGGCTACACCTTC,CASSARQYGYTF
TRBV10-2,TRBJ1-1,-,TRBD1,TGCGCCAGCAGAGAGTCAGGGGGCGGTACTGAAGCTTTCTTT,CASRESGGGTEAFF
TRBV19,TRBJ2-7,-,TRBD1,TGTGCCAGTAGTGCTGGGACAGGCTCATCCTACGAGCAGTACTTC,CASSAGTGSSYEQYF
TRBV19,TRBJ1-4,medium-sized,-,TGTGCCATTAAGGACAGAACTAATGAAAAACTGTTTTTT,CAIKDRTNEKLFF
TRBV18,TRBJ1-2,-,-,TGTGCCAGCTCACCCGTTGGGAGGGTGAACTATGGCTACACCTTC,CASSPVGRVNYGYTF
TRBV19,TRBJ1-1,-,-,TGTGCCAGTAGTATGCAGTTTGATACTGAAGCTTTCTTT,CASSMQFDTEAFF
TRBV28,TRBJ1-1,-,TRBD1,TGTGCCAGCAGAGAGGACAGGGGGTTTATGAACACTGAAGCTTTCTTT,CASREDRGFMNTEAFF
TRBV7-8,TRBJ2-1,-,TRBD2,TGTGCCAGCAACCTAGCGGGGGGGCGTTACAATGAGCAGTTCTTC,CASNLAGGRYNEQFF
TRBV28,TRBJ2-3,-,TRBD2,TGTGCCAGCAGTCGACTAGCGGGGTTCACAGATACGCAGTATTTT,CASSRLAGFTDTQYF
TRBV5-1,TRBJ1-6,-,-,TGCGCCAGCAGCTTGACTGGGGCCCATAATTCACCCCTCCACTTT,CASSLTGAHNSPLHF
TRBV18,TRBJ2-7,-,TRBD2,TGTGCCAGCTCACCTCTAGCGGGGTTCTACGAGCAGTACTTC,CASSPLAGFYEQYF
TRBV7-9,TRBJ1-2,-,TRBD1,TGTGCCAGCAACAACCCTCCGGGGACAGGGGAACTCTATGGCTACACCTTC,CASNNPPGTGELYGYTF